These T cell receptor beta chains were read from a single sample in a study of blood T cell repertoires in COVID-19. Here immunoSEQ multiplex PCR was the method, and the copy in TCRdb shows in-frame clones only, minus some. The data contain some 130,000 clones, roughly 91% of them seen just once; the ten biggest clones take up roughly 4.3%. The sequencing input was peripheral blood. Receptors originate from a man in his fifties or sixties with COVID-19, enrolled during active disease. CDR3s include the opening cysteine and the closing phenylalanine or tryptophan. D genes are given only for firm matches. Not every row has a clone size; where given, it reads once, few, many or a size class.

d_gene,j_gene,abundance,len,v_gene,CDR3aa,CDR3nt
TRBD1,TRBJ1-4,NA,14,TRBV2,CASSLTGEREKLFF,TGTGCCAGTTCCCTGACAGGGGAGCGTGAAAAACTGTTTTTT
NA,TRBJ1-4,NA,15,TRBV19,CAIGRGTSTNEKLFF,TGTGCCATCGGCCGGGGTACAAGTACTAATGAAAAACTGTTTTTT
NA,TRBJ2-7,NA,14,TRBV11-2,CASSLTGEYYEQYF,TGTGCCAGCAGCTTGACTGGGGAGTACTACGAGCAGTACTTC
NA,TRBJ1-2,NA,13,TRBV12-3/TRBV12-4,CASSLLLRDGYTF,TGTGCCAGCAGTTTATTACTGAGGGATGGCTACACCTTC
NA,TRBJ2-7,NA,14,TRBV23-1,CASSQSPSSYEQYF,TGCGCCAGCAGTCAATCCCCGAGCTCCTACGAGCAGTACTTC
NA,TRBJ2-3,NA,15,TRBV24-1,CATSSGQLRTDTQYF,TGTGCCACCAGTAGTGGGCAGCTACGCACAGATACGCAGTATTTT
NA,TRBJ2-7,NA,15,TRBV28,CASTFVLGIPYEQYF,TGTGCCAGCACCTTCGTCCTAGGAATCCCCTACGAGCAGTACTTC
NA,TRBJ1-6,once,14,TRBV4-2,CASSPTGSGSPLHF,TGTGCCAGCAGCCCCACAGGGAGCGGTTCACCCCTCCACTTT
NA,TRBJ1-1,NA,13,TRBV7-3,CASREQVNTEAFF,TGTGCCAGCAGGGAACAGGTGAACACTGAAGCTTTCTTT
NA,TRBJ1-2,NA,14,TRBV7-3,CASSLGQQNYGYTF,TGTGCCAGCAGCTTAGGTCAACAGAACTATGGCTACACCTTC
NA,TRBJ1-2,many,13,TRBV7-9,CASSHGQNYGYTF,TGTGCCAGCAGCCACGGACAGAACTATGGCTACACCTTC
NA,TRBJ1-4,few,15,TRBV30,CAWSVWGTTNEKLFF,TGTGCCTGGAGTGTCTGGGGCACAACTAATGAAAAACTGTTTTTT
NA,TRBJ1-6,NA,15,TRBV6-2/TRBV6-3,CASSFVGRNNSPLHF,TGTGCCAGCAGTTTTGTGGGGCGGAATAATTCACCCCTCCACTTT
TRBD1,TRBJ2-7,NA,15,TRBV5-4,CASSLGPGQTYEQYF,TGTGCCAGCAGCTTGGGACCGGGACAGACCTACGAGCAGTACTTC
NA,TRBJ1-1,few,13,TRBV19,CASRVGAITEAFF,TGTGCCAGTAGGGTGGGGGCGATCACTGAAGCTTTCTTT
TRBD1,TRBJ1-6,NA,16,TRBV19,CASKLDRGRDNSPLHF,TGTGCCAGTAAATTGGACAGGGGTAGAGACAATTCACCCCTCCACTTT
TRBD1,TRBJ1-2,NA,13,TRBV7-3,CASSQTGMDGYTF,TGTGCCAGCAGCCAGACAGGGATGGATGGCTACACCTTC
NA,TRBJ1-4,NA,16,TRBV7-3,CASSLPTRADGEKLFF,TGTGCCAGCAGCTTGCCCACCAGGGCCGATGGTGAAAAACTGTTTTTT
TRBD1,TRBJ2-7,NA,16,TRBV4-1,CASRGFVDRENYEQYF,TGCGCCAGCAGGGGCTTTGTCGACAGGGAGAACTACGAGCAGTACTTC
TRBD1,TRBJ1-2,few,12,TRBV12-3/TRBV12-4,CASSGGIRGYTF,TGTGCCAGCTCAGGGGGCATACGAGGCTACACCTTC
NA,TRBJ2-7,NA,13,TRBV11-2,CASNLGHSLEQYF,TGTGCCAGCAATTTGGGGCACTCCCTCGAGCAGTACTTC
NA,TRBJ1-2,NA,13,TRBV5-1,CASSFGQNYGYTF,TGCGCCAGCAGCTTTGGGCAGAACTATGGCTACACCTTC
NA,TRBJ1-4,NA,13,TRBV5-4,CATSRQANEKLFF,TGTGCCACCAGTCGACAGGCTAATGAAAAACTGTTTTTT
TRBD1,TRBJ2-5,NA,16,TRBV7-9,CASSFIGQGRGETQYF,TGTGCCAGCAGCTTCATAGGACAGGGTCGGGGGGAGACCCAGTACTTC
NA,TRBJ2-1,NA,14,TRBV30,CAWSPTRGGNEQFF,TGTGCCTGGAGTCCGACTAGGGGGGGCAATGAGCAGTTCTTC
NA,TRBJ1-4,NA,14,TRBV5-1,CASSVDRINEKLFF,TGCGCCAGCAGCGTCGACAGAATTAATGAAAAACTGTTTTTT
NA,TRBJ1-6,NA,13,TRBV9,CARSRGGVSPLHF,TGTGCCCGCAGCCGGGGGGGGGTCTCACCCCTCCACTTT
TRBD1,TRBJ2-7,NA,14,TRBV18,CASSRKQGEGEQYF,TGTGCCAGCTCACGGAAACAGGGGGAAGGCGAGCAGTACTTC
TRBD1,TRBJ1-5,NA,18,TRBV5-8,CASSFRTGGERSNQPQHF,TGTGCCAGCAGCTTTAGGACAGGGGGTGAACGTAGCAATCAGCCCCAGCATTTT
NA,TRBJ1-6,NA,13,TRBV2,CATTGTGSSPLHF,TGTGCCACGACCGGGACCGGGAGTTCACCCCTCCACTTT
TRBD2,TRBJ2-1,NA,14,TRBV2,CARDSSGVYNEQFF,TGTGCCAGGGACTCTAGCGGCGTTTACAATGAGCAGTTCTTC
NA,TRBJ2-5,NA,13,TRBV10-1,CASSQQSQETQYF,TGCGCCAGCAGTCAACAGTCCCAAGAGACCCAGTACTTC
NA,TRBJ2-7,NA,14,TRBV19,CASSLVDNSYEQYF,TGTGCCAGTAGTCTTGTCGACAACTCCTACGAGCAGTACTTC
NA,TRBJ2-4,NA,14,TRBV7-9,CASRPGEAENIQYF,TGTGCCAGCAGGCCGGGAGAAGCGGAAAACATTCAGTACTTC
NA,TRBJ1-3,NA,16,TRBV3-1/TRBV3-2,CASSQDGLTSAITIYF,TGTGCCAGCAGCCAAGATGGGCTCACGTCTGCCATCACCATATATTTT
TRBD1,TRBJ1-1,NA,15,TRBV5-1,CASSLTGQGNTEAFF,TGCGCCAGCAGCTTAACAGGACAGGGGAACACCGAAGCTTTCTTT
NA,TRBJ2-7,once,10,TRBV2,CASNPSEQYF,TGTGCCAGCAACCCGAGCGAGCAGTACTTC
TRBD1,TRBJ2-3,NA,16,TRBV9,CASSVRYRGDADTQYF,TGTGCCAGCAGCGTCAGGTACAGGGGAGATGCAGATACGCAGTATTTT
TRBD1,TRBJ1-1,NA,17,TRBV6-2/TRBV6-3,CASSYDGQGNRNTEAFF,TGTGCCAGCAGTTACGACGGACAGGGCAACAGGAACACTGAAGCTTTCTTT
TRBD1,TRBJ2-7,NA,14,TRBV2,CASSSTGGTYEQYF,TGTGCCAGCAGTTCGACAGGGGGCACCTACGAGCAGTACTTC
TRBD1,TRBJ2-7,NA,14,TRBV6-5,CASSYGTGAYEQYF,TGTGCCAGCAGTTACGGGACAGGGGCCTACGAGCAGTACTTC
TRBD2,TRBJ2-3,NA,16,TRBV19,CASSNIAGGLTDTQYF,TGTGCCAGTAGTAACATAGCGGGGGGGCTGACAGATACGCAGTATTTT
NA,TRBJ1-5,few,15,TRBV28,CASRPGDIRNQPQHF,TGTGCCAGCAGGCCCGGGGACATTCGGAATCAGCCCCAGCATTTT
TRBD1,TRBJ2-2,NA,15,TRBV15,CATSKRTGGYGELFF,TGTGCCACCAGCAAGAGGACAGGGGGTTACGGGGAGCTGTTTTTT
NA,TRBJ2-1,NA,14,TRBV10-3,CAINFAGGHNEQFF,TGTGCCATCAATTTTGCCGGGGGGCACAATGAGCAGTTCTTC
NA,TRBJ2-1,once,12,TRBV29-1,CSVEPELAEQFF,TGCAGCGTTGAACCTGAACTAGCTGAGCAGTTCTTC